A single sample is the source of the 9 T cell receptor beta chains below, sequenced in a study of blood T cell repertoires in COVID-19. Libraries were prepared by immunoSEQ multiplex PCR; TCRdb keeps only in-frame clonotypes and omits some of them. The table has 300,000 to 400,000 clones, approximately 88% seen once. The sequenced material came from PBMCs or T cells enriched from blood (not recorded which). The receptors derive from a man in his 60s who had recovered from COVID-19.

The rearrangement links TRBV18 to TRBJ1-6, with 7 bases that match TRBD1. In germline, CDR1 is KGHSH, CDR2 LQKENI. V trimming: 6 bases; J trimming: 5 bases; junction bases outside the gene matches: 4. The CDR3 totals 14 residues. CDR3 coding DNA: TGTGCCAGCTCGACCGACAGGGATAATTCACCCCTCCACTTT. Translated, it gives CASSTDRDNSPLHF. Complete variable domain (other parts from reference TRBV18 and TRBJ1-6): NAGVMQNPRHLVRRRGQEARLRCSPMKGHSHVYWYRQLPEEGLKFMVYLQKENIIDESGMPKERFSAEFPKEGPSILRIQQVVRGDSAAYFCASSTDRDNSPLHFGNGTRLTVT.

The chain couples TRBV5-1 to TRBJ2-7, with D maybe TRBD1 (6 bases). V shed 2 bases and J shed 5 bases, with 11 bases lying between them. Germline loops: CDR1 SGHRS, CDR2 YFSETQ. There are 13 residues in the CDR3. As DNA, the CDR3 is TGCGCCAGCAGCTTCCAGGGGTCCCACGAGCAGTACTTC. Translating it yields CASSFQGSHEQYF.

The chain couples TRBV5-1 to TRBJ2-4, with D unresolved. Trimming shortened V by 5 bases and J by 0 bases, and 21 bases separated the two germline ends. This CDR3 region has 18 residues. Germline V CDR1 and CDR2: SGHRS, YFSETQ. The CDR3 coding sequence is TGCGCCAGCAGTCCCCCTATTACTGAGGTACTAGCCAAAAACATTCAGTACTTC. This codes for CASSPPITEVLAKNIQYF.

The rearrangement joins TRBV7-9 to TRBJ1-3; 9 nucleotides align to TRBD1. This CDR3 has 16 residues. Germline CDR1 SEHNR, CDR2 FQNEAQ (reference sequence). The V segment lost 3 bases and the J segment 3 bases; nucleotides outside the gene matches: 6. CDR3 sequence (DNA): TGTGCCAGCAGCTTTTTCTGGACAGGGGTTGGAAACACCATATATTTT. Amino acids: CASSFFWTGVGNTIYF. Full variable domain (rest looked up from reference TRBV7-9 and TRBJ1-3): DTGVSQNPRHKITKRGQNVTFRCDPISEHNRLYWYRQTLGQGPEFLTYFQNEAQLEKSRLLSDRFSAERPKGSFSTLEIQRTEQGDSAMYLCASSFFWTGVGNTIYFGEGSWLTVV.

This clone came up once. For the CDR3, the DNA is TGTGCCAGCAGTTACAAGATCGGCAAGGGGGCATCCCCCTACAATCAGCCCCAGCATTTT. Translating it yields CASSYKIGKGASPYNQPQHF. This sequence joins TRBV6-2 or TRBV6-3 and TRBJ1-5, with 7 positions matching TRBD1. With V trimmed by 2 bases and J by 3 bases, 19 bases remained unmatched. CDR1 MNHEY and CDR2 SVGEGT come from the germline V gene. The CDR3 runs to 20 residues.

This clone was observed once. V and J are TRBV28 and TRBJ1-6; D is uncertain. CDR1 is MDHEN and CDR2 is SYDVKM in the germline V gene. V was shortened by 6 bases and J by 5 bases, with 14 bases between the two germline ends. CDR3 length equals 15 residues. CDR3: CASRKRTGDNSPLHF. In DNA form, the CDR3 reads TGTGCCAGCAGGAAAAGGACGGGAGATAATTCACCCCTCCACTTT.

This sequence joins TRBV4-3 and TRBJ2-2, with a possible D match to TRBD1 (6 bases). The V gene lost 4 bases and the J gene lost 2 bases, with 11 bases spanning the gap. Germline values: CDR1 LGHNA, CDR2 YSLEER. This CDR3 contains 15 residues. As DNA, the CDR3 is TGCGCCAGCAGCCCCCGGGACATTAACACCGGGGAGCTGTTTTTT. Encoded protein: CASSPRDINTGELFF.

V usage is TRBV9 and J usage is TRBJ2-3; a possible D gene is TRBD2 (6 bases). The V and J ends lost 7 bases and 2 bases respectively, with 17 bases between them. CDR3 length: 15 amino acids. Germline loops: CDR1 SGDLS, CDR2 YYNGEE. The chain's CDR3 is CASRPVGGPTDTQYF. Here the CDR3 DNA reads TGTGCCAGCCGCCCCGTCGGGGGACCCACAGATACGCAGTATTTT. Full variable domain (missing parts from reference TRBV9 and TRBJ2-3): DSGVTQTPKHLITATGQRVTLRCSPRSGDLSVYWYQQSLDQGLQFLIQYYNGEERAKGNILERFSAQQFPDLHSELNLSSLELGDSALYFCASRPVGGPTDTQYFGPGTRLTVL.

The chain has TRBV9 and TRBJ2-3; a possible D gene is TRBD1 (6 bases). The CDR3 covers 18 residues. CDR1 and CDR2 (germline): SGDLS, YYNGEE. The germline V and J ends were trimmed by 3 bases and 3 bases, with 23 bases remaining between them. The CDR3 sequence: CASSAAFSGVVWTDTQYF. CDR3 DNA sequence: TGTGCCAGCAGCGCAGCCTTCTCAGGGGTGGTCTGGACAGATACGCAGTATTTT.